Listed here is a single T cell receptor beta chain. The antigen is not known. This specimen comes from a study of T cells after yellow fever vaccination. Findings of the study overall: Reappearance after the booster was seen for most primary-vaccination clones, at about 95% CD4 and around 88% CD8. Peak timing came faster in the weaker secondary response, day 5 versus 15.

V shed 7 bases and J shed 2 bases, with 17 bases lying between them. The CDR3 has 14 residues. Germline CDR1 is DFQATT and CDR2 is SNEGSKA (reference sequence). A single record per CDR3 protein comes from TCRdb applying MiXCR to the 5' RACE reads. The data show around 590,000 distinct CDR3 sequences, 9% to 15% seen once. This receptor was obtained from a man between 25 and 39 years old who received the YFV17D yellow fever vaccine. This chain joins TRBV20-1 and TRBJ2-5, with D uncertain. The sample consisted of PBMCs, taken on the day of the yellow fever booster vaccination. The CDR3 bases are TGCAGTGTTATTGGCCCGGGCCAACAAGAGACCCAGTACTTC. Protein product: CSVIGPGQQETQYF.